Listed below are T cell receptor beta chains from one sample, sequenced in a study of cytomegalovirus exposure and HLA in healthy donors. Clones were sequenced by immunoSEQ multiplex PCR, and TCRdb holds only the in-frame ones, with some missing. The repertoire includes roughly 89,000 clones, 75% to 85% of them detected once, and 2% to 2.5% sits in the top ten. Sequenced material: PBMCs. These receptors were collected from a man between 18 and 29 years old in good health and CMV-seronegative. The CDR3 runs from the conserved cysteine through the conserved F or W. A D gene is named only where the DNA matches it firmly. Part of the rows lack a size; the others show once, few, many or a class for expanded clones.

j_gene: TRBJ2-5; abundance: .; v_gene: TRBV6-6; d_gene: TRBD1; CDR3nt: TGTGCCAGCAGACCAAGGGGGCACTGGGGAGAGACCCAGTACTTC; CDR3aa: CASRPRGHWGETQYF
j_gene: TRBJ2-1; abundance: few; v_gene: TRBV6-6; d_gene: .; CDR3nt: TGTGCCAGCAGCCTCGGACAGTATGAGCAGTTCTTC; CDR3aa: CASSLGQYEQFF
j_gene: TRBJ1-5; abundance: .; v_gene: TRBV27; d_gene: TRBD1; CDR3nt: TGTGCCAGCAGTTTTTTGGGACAGGGGAGTTCCCAACAGCCCCAGCATTTT; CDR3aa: CASSFLGQGSSQQPQHF
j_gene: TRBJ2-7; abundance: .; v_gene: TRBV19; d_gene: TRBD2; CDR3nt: TGTGCCAGTAGTATAGAGGGACTAGGTACCTACGAGCAGTACTTC; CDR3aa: CASSIEGLGTYEQYF
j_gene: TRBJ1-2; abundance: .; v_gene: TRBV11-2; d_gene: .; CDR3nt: TGTGCCAGCAGCGCCGGACCGGAGGGGGGCTACACCTTC; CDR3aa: CASSAGPEGGYTF
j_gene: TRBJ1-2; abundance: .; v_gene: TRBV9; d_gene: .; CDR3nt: TGTGCCAGCAGCGTAGGGGGAGCTAACTATGGCTACACCTTC; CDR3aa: CASSVGGANYGYTF
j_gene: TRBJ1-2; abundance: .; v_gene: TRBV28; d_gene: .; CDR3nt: TGTGCCAGCAGTTTTGGCGGCCCTTCGGGCACCTTC; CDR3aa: CASSFGGPSGTF
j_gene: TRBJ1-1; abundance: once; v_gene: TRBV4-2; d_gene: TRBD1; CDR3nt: TGTGCCAGCAGCCGCATTCTCAGGGGGCAGGTTGAAGCTTTCTTT; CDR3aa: CASSRILRGQVEAFF
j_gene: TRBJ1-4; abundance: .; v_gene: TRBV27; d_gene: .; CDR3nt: TGTGCCAGCAGTTTGACGCGGGGCGGGGTGAGTGAAAAACTGTTTTTT; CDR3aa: CASSLTRGGVSEKLFF
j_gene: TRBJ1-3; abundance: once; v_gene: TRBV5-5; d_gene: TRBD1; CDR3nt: TGTGCCAGCAGCCATAGGGGGCGCGCCTCTGGAAACACCATATATTTT; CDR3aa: CASSHRGRASGNTIYF
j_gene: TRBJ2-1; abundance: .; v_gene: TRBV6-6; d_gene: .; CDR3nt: TGTGCCAGCAGTCGGTCCCAATGGGAGCAGTTCTTC; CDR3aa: CASSRSQWEQFF
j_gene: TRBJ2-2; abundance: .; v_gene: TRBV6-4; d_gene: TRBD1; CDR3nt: TGTGCCAGCAGTGACGGACAGGGGGCCGGGGAGCTGTTTTTT; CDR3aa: CASSDGQGAGELFF
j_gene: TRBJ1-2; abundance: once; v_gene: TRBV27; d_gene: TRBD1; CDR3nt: TGTGCCAGCAGTCTACAGGGGTATGGCTACACCTTC; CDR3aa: CASSLQGYGYTF
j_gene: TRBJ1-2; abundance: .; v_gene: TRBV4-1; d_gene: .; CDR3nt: TGCGCCAGCAGCCAACCTGGGGCTAACCGGGGCTACACCTTC; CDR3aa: CASSQPGANRGYTF
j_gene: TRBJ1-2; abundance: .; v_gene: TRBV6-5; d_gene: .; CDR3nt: TGTGCCAGCAGTACCAAAACCGGGAACCTTGGCTACACCTTC; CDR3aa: CASSTKTGNLGYTF
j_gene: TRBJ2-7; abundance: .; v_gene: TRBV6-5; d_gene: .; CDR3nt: TGTGCCACCGGACATCGCTACGAGCAGTACTTC; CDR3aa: CATGHRYEQYF
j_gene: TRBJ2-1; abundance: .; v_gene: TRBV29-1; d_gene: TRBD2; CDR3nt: TGCAGCGTTGCCCAGACTAGCGGGGTGCATGAGCAGTTCTTC; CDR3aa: CSVAQTSGVHEQFF
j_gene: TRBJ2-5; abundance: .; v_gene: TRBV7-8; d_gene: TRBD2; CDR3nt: TGTGCCAGCAGCTTACGAACCGCGGGGGGGCCATTCGGGGAGACCCAGTACTTC; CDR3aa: CASSLRTAGGPFGETQYF
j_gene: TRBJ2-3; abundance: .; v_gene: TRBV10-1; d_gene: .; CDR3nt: TGCGCCAGCAGCTTTGGGGCTTACACAGATACGCAGTATTTT; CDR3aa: CASSFGAYTDTQYF
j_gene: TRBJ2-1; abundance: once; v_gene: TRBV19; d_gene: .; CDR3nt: TGTGCCAGTAGTCTAGATTGGCTCGGGGGGCAGTTCTTC; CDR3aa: CASSLDWLGGQFF
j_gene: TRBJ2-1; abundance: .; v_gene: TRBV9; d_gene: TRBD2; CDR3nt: TGTGCCAGCAGCCCTCGACTAGCGGGGGACAATGAGCAGTTCTTC; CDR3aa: CASSPRLAGDNEQFF
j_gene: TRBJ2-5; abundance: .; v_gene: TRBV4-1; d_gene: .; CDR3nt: TGCGCCAGCAGCCAAACAGACCAGTACCAAGAGACCCAGTACTTC; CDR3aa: CASSQTDQYQETQYF
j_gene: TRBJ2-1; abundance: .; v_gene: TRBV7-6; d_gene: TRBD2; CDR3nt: TGTGCCAGCAGCACCGGGGGGAACCTTTACAATGAGCAGTTCTTC; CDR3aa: CASSTGGNLYNEQFF
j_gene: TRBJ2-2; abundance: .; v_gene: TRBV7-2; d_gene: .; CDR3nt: TGTGCCAGCAGGCCGACTAGTGACACCGGGGAGCTGTTTTTT; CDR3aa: CASRPTSDTGELFF
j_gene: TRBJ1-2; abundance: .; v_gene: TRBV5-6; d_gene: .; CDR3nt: TGTGCCAGCAGCCCCGGCAGGGGAAACTATGGCTACACCTTC; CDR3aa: CASSPGRGNYGYTF
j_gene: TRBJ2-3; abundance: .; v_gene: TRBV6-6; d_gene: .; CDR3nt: TGTGCCAGCAGTTATCTACAGGGCACAGATACGCAGTATTTT; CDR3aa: CASSYLQGTDTQYF
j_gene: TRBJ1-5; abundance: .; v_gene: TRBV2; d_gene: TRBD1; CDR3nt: TGTGCCAGCAGTGAAGCGGGACAGGGAGTCCGCCAGCCCCAGCATTTT; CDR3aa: CASSEAGQGVRQPQHF
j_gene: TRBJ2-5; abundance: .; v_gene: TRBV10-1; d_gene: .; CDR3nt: TGCGCCAGCGGAGCGGCCGGGGAAGAGACCCAGTACTTC; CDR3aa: CASGAAGEETQYF
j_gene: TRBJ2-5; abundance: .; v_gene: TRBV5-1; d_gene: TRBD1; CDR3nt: TGCGCCAGCAGCTCAGGGACAGGGGGACAAGAGACCCAGTACTTC; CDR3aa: CASSSGTGGQETQYF
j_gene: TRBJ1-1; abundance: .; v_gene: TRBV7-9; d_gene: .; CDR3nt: TGTGCCAGCAGCGGGGCCCTGAACACTGAAGCTTTCTTT; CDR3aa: CASSGALNTEAFF
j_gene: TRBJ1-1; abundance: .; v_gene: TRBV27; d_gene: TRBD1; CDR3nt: TGTGCCAGCAGTCCGGGACAGGGGGACACTGAAGCTTTCTTT; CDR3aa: CASSPGQGDTEAFF
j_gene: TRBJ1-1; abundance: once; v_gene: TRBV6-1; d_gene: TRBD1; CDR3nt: TGTGCCAGCAGTGAACCCGGACAGGTTGGCACTGAAGCTTTCTTT; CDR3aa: CASSEPGQVGTEAFF
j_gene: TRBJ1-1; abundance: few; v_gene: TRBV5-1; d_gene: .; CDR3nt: TGCGCCAGCAGCTTTCAGAGGGACACTGAAGCTTTCTTT; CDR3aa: CASSFQRDTEAFF
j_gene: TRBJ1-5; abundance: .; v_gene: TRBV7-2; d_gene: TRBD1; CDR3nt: TGTGCCAGCAGCTTGAGGGGACAGGAGAATCAGCCCCAGCATTTT; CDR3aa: CASSLRGQENQPQHF
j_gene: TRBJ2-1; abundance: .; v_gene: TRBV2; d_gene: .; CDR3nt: TGTGCCAGCACGACAGGTCACAGCTCCTACAATGAGCAGTTCTTC; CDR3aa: CASTTGHSSYNEQFF
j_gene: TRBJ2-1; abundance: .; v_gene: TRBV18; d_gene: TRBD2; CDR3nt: TGTGCCAGCTCACCAGACCTAGCGGCATACAATGAGCAGTTCTTC; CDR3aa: CASSPDLAAYNEQFF
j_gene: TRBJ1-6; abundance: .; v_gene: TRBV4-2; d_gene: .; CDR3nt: TGTGCCAGCAGCCAAACGGCAGGGGAGGGTTCACCCCTCCACTTT; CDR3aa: CASSQTAGEGSPLHF
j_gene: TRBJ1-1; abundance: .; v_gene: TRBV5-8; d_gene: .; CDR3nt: TGTGCCAGCCGCAAAGGGAGCGCGGGCACTGAAGCTTTCTTT; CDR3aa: CASRKGSAGTEAFF
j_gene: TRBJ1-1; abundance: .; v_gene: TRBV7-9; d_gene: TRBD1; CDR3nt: TGTGCCAGCAGCTTAGGCGAGGGGGCAGCGAACACTGAAGCTTTCTTT; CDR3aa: CASSLGEGAANTEAFF
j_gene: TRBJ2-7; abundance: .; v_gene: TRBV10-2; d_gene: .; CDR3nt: TGCGCCAGCAGTGACGAGACTAGGGTGACCTACGAGCAGTACTTC; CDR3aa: CASSDETRVTYEQYF
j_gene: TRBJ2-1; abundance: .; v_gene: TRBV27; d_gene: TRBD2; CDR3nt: TGTGCCAGCAGTCCCATAGCGGGGGGGCCCCTATACAATGAGCAGTTCTTC; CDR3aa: CASSPIAGGPLYNEQFF
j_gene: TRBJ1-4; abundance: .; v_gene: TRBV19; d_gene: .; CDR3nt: TGTGCCAGTAGTACAGTGGACACAACCGAAAAACTGTTTTTT; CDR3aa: CASSTVDTTEKLFF
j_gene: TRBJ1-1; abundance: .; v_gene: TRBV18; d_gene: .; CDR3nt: TGTGCCAGCTCACCACGGCTCACTGAAGCTTTCTTT; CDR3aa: CASSPRLTEAFF
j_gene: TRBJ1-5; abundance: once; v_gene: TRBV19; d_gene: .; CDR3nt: TGTGCCAGTAGTACGGGGGAGGGGTACAATCAGCCCCAGCATTTT; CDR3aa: CASSTGEGYNQPQHF
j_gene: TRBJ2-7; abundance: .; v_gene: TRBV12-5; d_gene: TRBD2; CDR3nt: TGTGCTAGTGGTTTGGTACTTAGCGGGAGATCCTACGAGCAGTACTTC; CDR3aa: CASGLVLSGRSYEQYF
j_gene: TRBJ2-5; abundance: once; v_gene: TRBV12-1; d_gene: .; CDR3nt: TGTGCCAGCAGCTCAACTAGCGTCCAAGAGACCCAGTACTTC; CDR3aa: CASSSTSVQETQYF
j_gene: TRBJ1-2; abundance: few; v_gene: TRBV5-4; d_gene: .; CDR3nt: TGTGCCAGCAGCTTGGAGATCACCCCAACTATGGGCTACACCTTC; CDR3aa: CASSLEITPTMGYTF
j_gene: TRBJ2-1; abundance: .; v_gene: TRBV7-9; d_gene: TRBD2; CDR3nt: TGTGCCAGCAGCTTAGGGAGGGAGCGGGGGGGATCCAATGAGCAGTTCTTC; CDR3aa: CASSLGRERGGSNEQFF
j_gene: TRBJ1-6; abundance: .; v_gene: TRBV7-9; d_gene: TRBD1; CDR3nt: TGTGCCAGCAGGACAGGGTATAATTCACCCCTCCACTTT; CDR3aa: CASRTGYNSPLHF
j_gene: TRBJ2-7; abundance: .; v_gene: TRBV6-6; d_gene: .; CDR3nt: TGTGCCAGCAGCCTACCCCAGGGCCCCTACGAGCAGTACTTC; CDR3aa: CASSLPQGPYEQYF
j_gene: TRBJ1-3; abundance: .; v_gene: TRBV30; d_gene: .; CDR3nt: TGTGCCTGGAGTGTATCCCGACTTACCTCTGGAAACACCATATATTTT; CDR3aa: CAWSVSRLTSGNTIYF
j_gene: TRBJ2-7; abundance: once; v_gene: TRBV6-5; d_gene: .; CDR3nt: TGTGCCAGCAGCCCGTCGGAGGTTGCCCCCTACGAGCAGTACTTC; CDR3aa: CASSPSEVAPYEQYF